The present entry profiles one TCR beta chain with its context. These data originate in a study of T cells in Graves' hyperthyroidism and ophthalmopathy. The investigators amplified TCR beta CDR3 regions from RNA transcripts. HTBI primers were the set used in a first-round RT-PCR of the TCR CDR3. In TCRdb, the multiplex PCR reads were re-called with MiXCR into one record per CDR3 protein. The profile shows about 690,000 distinct CDR3 sequences, around 16% of them singletons. Germline V CDR1 and CDR2: MNHEY, SMNVEV (reference sequence). The CDR3 is made up of 15 amino acids. With 2 bases removed from V and 3 bases from J, the gap between germline ends came to 14 bases.

V and J are TRBV27 and TRBJ2-7, with no clear D. The sequence was collected from a man over 45 with Graves' hyperthyroidism. Sequencing input: blood. CDR3 DNA: TGTGCCAGCAGTTTAAAGGTCTTTGCAGGCTACGAGCAGTACTTC. Its translation: CASSLKVFAGYEQYF.